The 23 T cell receptor beta chains in this list originate from one sample, sequenced in a study of T cells after yellow fever vaccination. TCRdb passed the 5' RACE reads through MiXCR, listing each CDR3 protein once. Of a few hundred thousand distinct CDR3 sequences in the sample, roughly a sixth were seen once. Sample: PBMCs, taken 5 to 6 days after the first yellow fever vaccination. The receptors originated from a man younger than 35 who received the YFV17D yellow fever vaccine.

There are a few counts of this clonotype. The chain carries TRBV7-6 and TRBJ2-1; 9 nucleotides align to TRBD1. CDR3 length equals 16 residues. V shed 4 bases and J 7 bases; nucleotides not matched to a gene: 11. The germline V gene encodes CDR1 SGHVS and CDR2 FNYEAQ. CDR3 in amino acids: CASSSPDRGRLNEQFF. CDR3 nucleotide sequence: TGTGCCAGCAGCTCCCCGGACAGGGGAAGATTAAATGAGCAGTTCTTC.

In its sample, this clonotype was seen many times. The chain links TRBV27 to TRBJ2-1; 13 nucleotides match TRBD2. Germline CDR1 reads MNHEY; CDR2 reads SMNVEV (reference sequence). The ends lost 0 bases at V and 9 bases at J; junction bases unmatched: 5. This CDR3 has 16 amino acids. In DNA, the CDR3 is TGTGCCAGCAGTTTATCGTGGGGACTAGCGGGGCTTGAGCAGTTCTTC. Translating gives CASSLSWGLAGLEQFF.

This clonotype was observed a handful of times. The gene calls are TRBV6-2 or TRBV6-3 and TRBJ2-2; TRBD1 matches 9 bases. Losses at the gene ends were 8 bases for V and 3 bases for J; bases not matched to a gene: 7. The germline V gene encodes CDR1 MNHEY and CDR2 SVGEGT. This CDR3 spans 15 amino acids. In DNA form, the CDR3 reads TGTGCCAGCGGCCCGGGACAGGGCTACACCGGGGAGCTGTTTTTT. As protein: CASGPGQGYTGELFF.

The J gene is TRBJ2-7, the V gene TRBV9, with D tentatively TRBD1 (6 bases). V lost 0 bases to trimming and J lost 2 bases, with 24 bases between them. Germline V lookup: CDR1 SGDLS, CDR2 YYNGEE. The CDR3 consists of 19 residues. The CDR3 nucleotides read TGTGCCAGCAGCGTAGTTCATGTTGCCGGACAGAGGAGTACCTACGAGCAGTACGTC. It translates to CASSVVHVAGQRSTYEQYV.

This clonotype appeared many times. This chain uses TRBV12-3 or TRBV12-4 with TRBJ1-2, with TRBD1 matching over 7 bases. The V gene end was trimmed by 4 bases and the J gene end by 5 bases; junction bases not matched to a gene: 1. The CDR3 covers 12 residues. The CDR3 DNA follows: TGTGCCAGCAGTTCGACAGGGTATGGCTACACCTTC. Amino acid sequence: CASSSTGYGYTF.

The rearrangement links TRBV4-1 to TRBJ2-7, with D possibly matching TRBD1 (5 bases). The germline V gene encodes CDR1 MGHRA and CDR2 YSYEKL. This CDR3 contains 15 residues. The V gene lost 0 bases and the J gene lost 0 bases, with 9 bases spanning the gap. The CDR3 protein is CASSQEATASYEQYF. CDR3 in DNA: TGCGCCAGCAGCCAAGAAGCGACAGCCTCCTACGAGCAGTACTTC.

The chain couples TRBV12-3 or TRBV12-4 to TRBJ2-2; 13 nucleotides agree with TRBD2. Losses at the gene ends were 11 bases for V and 1 base for J; bases not matched to a gene: 13. The CDR3 contains 18 residues. The CDR3 here is CALSSTSGGSLNTGELFF. In DNA form, the CDR3 reads TGTGCCCTCAGTTCGACTAGCGGGGGGTCGCTGAACACCGGGGAGCTGTTTTTT.

This clonotype was found many times. CDR3 sequence reads: CASSVPSTGTDTQYF. CDR3 nucleotides: TGTGCCAGCAGCGTGCCGTCTACGGGCACAGATACGCAGTATTTT. The gene calls are TRBV7-9 and TRBJ2-3; no firm D call. Germline CDR1 SEHNR, CDR2 FQNEAQ (reference sequence). The ends were cut back, 5 bases at V and 1 base at J, with 13 bases in the middle. This CDR3 spans 15 amino acids.

Note on this clonotype: Germline is not matched at one junction end, which may reflect a read error. This sequence joins TRBV5-1 and TRBJ1-3; TRBD1 agrees at 8 bases. Germline CDR1 is SGHRS and CDR2 is YFSETQ. CDR3 size: 17 residues. The CDR3 DNA sequence: TGCGCCAGCAGCTTGGGCCACGGGACAGGCTCTGGAAACATCATATATTTT. Its protein is CASSLGHGTGSGNIIYF.

The genes are TRBV6-5 and TRBJ1-2; D remains unclear. The CDR3 totals 15 residues. V was clipped by 4 bases and J by 8 bases, with 20 bases between them. Per the germline V gene, CDR1 is MNHEY and CDR2 is SVGAGI. CDR3 sequence reads: CASSSEADGLRGYTF. CDR3 DNA sequence: TGTGCCAGCAGTTCGGAGGCTGATGGTTTGCGGGGCTACACCTTC.

This clonotype was found a few times. This chain links TRBV20-1 with TRBJ1-2; D uncertain. The germline V gene has CDR1 DFQATT and CDR2 SNEGSKA (reference sequence). The CDR3 consists of 11 residues. V lost 5 bases to trimming and J lost 4 bases, with 8 bases between them. CDR3 amino acids: CSALDLYGYTF. The CDR3 DNA reads TGCAGTGCTCTCGACCTCTATGGCTACACCTTC.

The sample holds a few counts of this clonotype. The J gene is TRBJ2-3, the V gene TRBV7-9, with D perhaps TRBD1 (6 bases). Trimming took off 4 bases at V and 3 bases at J, with 17 bases between the two ends. The CDR3 has 16 amino acids. Per the germline V gene, CDR1 is SEHNR and CDR2 is FQNEAQ (reference sequence). CDR3 loop: CASSSFLTGTTDTQYF. In DNA, the CDR3 is TGTGCCAGCAGCTCCTTTCTGACAGGAACAACAGATACGCAGTATTTT.

In its sample, this clonotype was seen many times. The chain joins TRBV20-1 to TRBJ1-4; D ambiguous. Germline V gene lookup returns CDR1 DFQATT and CDR2 SNEGSKA (reference sequence). With 6 bases removed from V and 0 bases from J, the gap between germline ends came to 8 bases. The CDR3 spans 13 residues. The CDR3 loop is CSARRTTNEKLFF. CDR3 DNA sequence: TGCAGTGCCCGGAGAACAACTAATGAAAAACTGTTTTTT.

The chain links TRBV3-1 to TRBJ1-4; 9 bases align to TRBD1. CDR3 length: 14 residues. Germline-derived CDR1 and CDR2 are LGHDT and YNNKEL (reference sequence). Trimming took 5 bases from V and 7 from J; bases not matched to a gene: 5. Here the CDR3 reads CASSYRGRAEKLFF. CDR3 coding DNA: TGTGCCAGCAGCTACAGGGGGCGCGCTGAAAAACTGTTTTTT.

The chain links TRBV20-1 to TRBJ1-2; D uncertain. With 4 bases removed from V and 7 bases from J, the gap between germline ends came to 10 bases. The CDR3 sequence is 11 residues long. The germline CDR1 and CDR2 sequences are DFQATT and SNEGSKA (reference sequence). The DNA for the CDR3 is TGCAGTGCTACTACGGGAGGTGGCTACACCTTC. Protein product: CSATTGGGYTF.

This clonotype has only a few counts. The chain carries TRBV28 and TRBJ2-4; 7 nucleotides line up with TRBD1. V dropped 6 bases and J dropped 0; count of bases not matched to a gene: 5. Germline-derived CDR1 and CDR2 are MDHEN and SYDVKM. There are 15 residues in the CDR3. CDR3 nucleotides: TGTGCCAGCAGGGGGACAGAGCTAGCCAAAAACATTCAGTACTTC. Its protein product is CASRGTELAKNIQYF.

This clonotype has just a few counts. This chain joins TRBV27 and TRBJ2-7; the D gene is possibly TRBD2 (6 bases). Trimming stripped 5 bases from V and 2 bases from J, with 16 bases between. Germline V lookup: CDR1 MNHEY, CDR2 SMNVEV (reference sequence). The CDR3 sequence is 15 residues long. In nucleotides, the CDR3 is TGTGCCAGCAGTGCCCACCGGAGGGACCCCTACGAGCAGTACTTC. It translates to CASSAHRRDPYEQYF.

This clonotype was observed many times. This chain connects TRBV7-2 to TRBJ2-7, with D possibly being TRBD1 or TRBD2 (5 bases each). CDR3 length equals 15 residues. Trimming took off 1 base at V and 2 bases at J, with 12 bases between the two ends. Germline loops: CDR1 SGHTA, CDR2 FQGNSA. CDR3 protein: CASSLGGTDTYEQYF. CDR3 nucleotides: TGTGCCAGCAGCTTAGGGGGGACGGACACCTACGAGCAGTACTTC.

The chain employs TRBV6-1 and TRBJ2-3, with D possibly matching TRBD2 (7 bases). Trimming cost V 10 bases and J 4 bases, with 15 bases left between them. CDR1 and CDR2 (germline): MNHNS, SASEGT. The CDR3 is made up of 13 amino acids. The DNA for the CDR3 is TGTGCCACCACCGGGGGGCGGGCAGATACGCAGTATTTT. Translating gives CATTGGRADTQYF.

The gene calls are TRBV6-1 and TRBJ1-2, with D hard to call. V was shortened by 10 bases and J by 3 bases, with 15 bases between the two germline ends. There are 13 residues in the CDR3. Per the germline V gene, CDR1 is MNHNS and CDR2 is SASEGT. CDR3 in amino acids: CAILLSSYYGYTF. The CDR3, as DNA: TGTGCCATCCTATTATCGTCGTACTATGGCTACACCTTC.

The chain couples TRBV7-2 to TRBJ2-2; possible D gene TRBD2, 6 bases. Trimming removed 2 bases at V and 4 bases at J, with 11 bases between. From germline, CDR1 is SGHTA and CDR2 FQGNSA. This CDR3 spans 15 amino acids. Here the CDR3 DNA reads TGTGCCAGCAGCTTACGGGGGATCGTCACCGGGGAGCTGTTTTTT. This encodes CASSLRGIVTGELFF. Supplemented by reference TRBV7-2 and TRBJ2-2, the full variable domain reads GAGVSQSPSNKVTEKGKDVELRCDPISGHTALYWYRQSLGQGLEFLIYFQGNSAPDKSGLPSDRFSAERTGGSVSTLTIQRTQQEDSAVYLCASSLRGIVTGELFFGEGSRLTVL.

The J gene is TRBJ2-7, the V gene TRBV5-1; TRBD2 aligns across 8 bases. CDR1 and CDR2 from the germline V gene are SGHRS and YFSETQ. The CDR3 is made up of 13 amino acids. V was pared by 4 bases and J by 7 bases, with 7 bases of the junction left unmatched. The CDR3 DNA follows: TGCGCCAGCAGCCCGGGGGGGACGGTGGAGCAGTACGTC. The encoded protein is CASSPGGTVEQYV.

V usage is TRBV5-7 and J usage is TRBJ2-1, with TRBD1 matching 7 bases. TRBV5-7 is an ORF; its function is uncertain. Germline trimming cut 9 bases from V and 5 bases from J; bases unmatched to any gene: 11. CDR3 length: 14 residues. DNA of the CDR3: TGTGCCATCGGCCCCCCGGGACAGCACAATGAGCAGTTCTTC. Amino acid sequence: CAIGPPGQHNEQFF.